Described below is a single T cell receptor (beta chain) sequence and its context. Its antigen is not yet known. Base qualities are not at hand, and no much larger clone is one base apart. RNA was extracted using the RNeasy kit, and roughly 0.45 to 1 ug of the RNA was reverse transcribed with random hexamers. TCR beta CDR3 regions were amplified with the immunoSEQ multiplex PCR assay covering 54 Vbeta and 13 Jbeta segments. PCR amplification bias was corrected using a synthetic template baseline for primer optimization and computational correction. The original pipeline was this. Reads were annotated to V, D and J genes according to IMGT and were analyzed with immunoSEQ Analyzer, with only productive sequences retained. Clonality was calculated as one minus the Shannon entropy normalized by log2 of the number of productive unique sequences. Public and private clones were assessed among the 100 most prevalent clones of each patient and control. Susac-specific clones were defined as absent from healthy and MS cohorts, around 970 published viral clones and other ImmuneACCESS disease sequences. The raw public data were reprocessed by TCRdb itself: fastp quality trimming at Q25, MiXCR clonotype calling, in-frame beta chains only. Entries that share a CDR3 protein sequence are merged under the most common genes and DNA. TCRdb, not the authors, supplied the V and J calls. This sample has some 160,000 distinct CDR3 sequences in its table, and about 95% of those were observed once. In total, the top ten clones hold 0.16% of the sample.

High-throughput TCR beta sequencing profiled peripheral blood CD8+ and CD4+ T cells from healthy donors, Susac syndrome patients and multiple sclerosis patients. The multiple sclerosis controls were treatment-naive patients who had stable or active relapsing-remitting disease and met the revised McDonald criteria. Bulk CD8+ and CD4+ T cells were purified by magnetic negative isolation, whereas CD8+ TEMRA cells were enriched by FACS. Blood was drawn into EDTA tubes, processed within 24 hours, and PBMCs were isolated by density gradient centrifugation. PBMCs intended for TCR sequencing were cryopreserved in liquid nitrogen and thawed later in a water bath at 37 degrees C. The sorted or isolated CD4+, CD8+ and CD8+ TEMRA cells had a purity of 90% or higher. The data belong to a study of CD8 T cells in Susac syndrome (dated by TCRdb to the late 2010s). General notes on the study: The study used repertoire sequencing to test whether antigen drove CD8+ T cell activation and differentiation in Susac syndrome. The clonality of the CD8+ T cell repertoire was compared across about 12 healthy donors, 14 Susac syndrome patients and under 18 multiple sclerosis patients. General study outcomes and caveats: The study acknowledged that relatively few individuals were included in the TCR sequencing and HLA analysis.

The sample consisted of CD8+ T cells from PBMCs. The sequence came from a human donor with multiple sclerosis.

The CDR3 amino acid sequence is: CASWDGINYGYTF. The sequenced DNA: TGTGCCAGTTGGGACGGGATTAACTATGGCTACACCTTC. The chain was built from TRBV27 and TRBJ1-2; the D gene is possibly TRBD1, with 5 bases matching. The germline V gene (reference sequence) provides CDR1 MNHEY and CDR2 SMNVEV. A distance of 12 bases separates the germline ends of V and J, which lose 9 bases and 1 base respectively. Inclusive of the bounding cysteine and phenylalanine, the CDR3 is 13 residues long. Solely the CDR3 DNA is kept, with 39 bases framed from the first base.